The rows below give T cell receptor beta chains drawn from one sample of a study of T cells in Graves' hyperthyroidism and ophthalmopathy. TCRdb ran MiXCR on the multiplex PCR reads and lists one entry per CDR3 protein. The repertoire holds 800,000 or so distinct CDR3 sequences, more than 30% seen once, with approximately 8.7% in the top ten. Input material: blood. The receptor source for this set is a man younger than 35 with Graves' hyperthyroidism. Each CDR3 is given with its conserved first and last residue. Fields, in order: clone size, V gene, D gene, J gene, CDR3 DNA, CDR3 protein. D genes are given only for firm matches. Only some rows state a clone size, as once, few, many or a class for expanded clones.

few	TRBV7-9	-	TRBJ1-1	TGTGCCAGCAGCCAAGATTTAAGCGTCGGTAACACTGAAGCTTTCTTT	CASSQDLSVGNTEAFF
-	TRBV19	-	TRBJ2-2	TGTGCCAGTAGTATTGGGGTGGCGACGACCGGGGAGCTGTTTTTT	CASSIGVATTGELFF
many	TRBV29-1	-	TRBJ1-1	TGCAGCGTAGGTCTGAACCCGTACGGCACTGAAGCTTTCTTT	CSVGLNPYGTEAFF
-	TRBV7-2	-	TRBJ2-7	TGTGCCAGCAGCCCCTCGGAAAGTTCCTACGAGCAGTACTTC	CASSPSESSYEQYF
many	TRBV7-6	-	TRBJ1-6	TGCGCCAGCAGCTTGGGGCCCGGCTATAATTCACCCCTCCACTTT	CASSLGPGYNSPLHF
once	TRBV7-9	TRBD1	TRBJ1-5	TGTGCCAGCAGCCGAGCGGGACAGTTTAATCAGCCCCAGCATTTT	CASSRAGQFNQPQHF
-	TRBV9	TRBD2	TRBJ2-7	TGTGCCAGCATCCCCGGTCCGGGGGGGACCTACGAGCAGTACTTC	CASIPGPGGTYEQYF
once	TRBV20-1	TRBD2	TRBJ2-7	TGCAGTGCTAGCGGGGGGAGCTCCTACAAGCAGTACTTC	CSASGGSSYKQYF
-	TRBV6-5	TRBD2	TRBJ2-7	TGTGCCAGCAGTTACTCGGGAGGGCCCTACGAGCAGTACTTC	CASSYSGGPYEQYF
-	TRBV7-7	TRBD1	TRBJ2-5	TGTGCTAGCAGCTTTTTGACAGGGTCACAAGAGGCCCGGTACTTC	CASSFLTGSQEARYF
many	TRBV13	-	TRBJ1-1	TGTGCCAGCAGCTCCAGGGAGGCTGAAGCTTTCTTT	CASSSREAEAFF
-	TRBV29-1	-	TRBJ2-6	TGCAGCGTCCCAGGAAACACTGGGGCCAACGTCCTGACTTTC	CSVPGNTGANVLTF
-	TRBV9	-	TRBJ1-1	TGTCCCAGCAGCTACCTTCATGGCAGCAACACTGAAGCTTTCTTT	CPSSYLHGSNTEAFF
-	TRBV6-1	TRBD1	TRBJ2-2	TGTGCCAGCAGAGGGGGACAGGCGAACACCGGGGAGCTGTTTTTT	CASRGGQANTGELFF
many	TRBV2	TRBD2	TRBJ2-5	TGTGCCAGCAGAGATGGACTAGCGGGGGACCAAGAGACCCAGTACTTC	CASRDGLAGDQETQYF
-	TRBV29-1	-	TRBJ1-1	TGCAGCGTTGAGAGCAGGGACCCTTTCTTT	CSVESRDPFF
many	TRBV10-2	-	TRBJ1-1	TGCGCCAGCAGTGATGGCAGACTCATGAACACTGAAGCTTTCTTT	CASSDGRLMNTEAFF
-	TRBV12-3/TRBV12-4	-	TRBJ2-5	TGTGCCAGCAGTTTGAACAGGTACCAAGAGACCCAGTACTTC	CASSLNRYQETQYF
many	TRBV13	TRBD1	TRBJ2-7	TGTGCCAGCAGCTTTGGACAGGGGAGGACCTACGAGCAGTACTTC	CASSFGQGRTYEQYF
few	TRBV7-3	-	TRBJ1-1	TGCGCCAGCAGCCAACTTACCGGGAGACCTGAAGCTTTCTTT	CASSQLTGRPEAFF
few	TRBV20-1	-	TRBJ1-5	TGCAGTGCTGAAAGGGGAAATCAGCCCCAGCATTTT	CSAERGNQPQHF
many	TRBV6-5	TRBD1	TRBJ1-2	TGTGCCAGCACCCGGACAGGGCCCTATGGCTACACCTTC	CASTRTGPYGYTF
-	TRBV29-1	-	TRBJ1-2	TGCAGCGTTGGGCCAGAGGATGGCTACACCTTC	CSVGPEDGYTF
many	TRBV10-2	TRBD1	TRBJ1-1	TGCGCCAGCCAAGGCAGGACAGGGGGCACTGAAGCTTTCTTT	CASQGRTGGTEAFF
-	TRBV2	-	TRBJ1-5	TGTGCCAGCAGGGGGCCGACGCAGCCCCAGCATTTT	CASRGPTQPQHF
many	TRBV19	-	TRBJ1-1	TGTGCCAGTAGTATTGGGGGTGGGAGCACTGAAGCTTTCTTT	CASSIGGGSTEAFF
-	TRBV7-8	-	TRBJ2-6	TGTGCCAGCAGTTTAAGGGAGATAGCCTCCTCTGGGGCCAACGTCCTGACTTTC	CASSLREIASSGANVLTF
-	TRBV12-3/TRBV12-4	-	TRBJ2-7	TGTGCCAGCAGTTACGGACCGGAGTTCGAGCAGTACTTC	CASSYGPEFEQYF
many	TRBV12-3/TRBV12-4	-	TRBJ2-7	TGTGCCAGCACCGACAGCTCCTACGAGCAGTACTTC	CASTDSSYEQYF
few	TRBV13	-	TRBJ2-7	TGTGCCAGCAGGTCCCTAACTAGGGCAGGTCCGTACTTC	CASRSLTRAGPYF
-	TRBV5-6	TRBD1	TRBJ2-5	TGTGCCAGCAGCTTAATGGGGGACAGGGGTATAGAGACCCAGTACTTC	CASSLMGDRGIETQYF
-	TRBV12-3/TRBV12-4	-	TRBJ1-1	TGTGCCAGCAGTCCTTCCTTGGACGGGGCGAACACTGAAGCTTTCTTT	CASSPSLDGANTEAFF
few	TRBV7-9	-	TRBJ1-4	TGTGCCAGCACCCCCCAAGGCATTAATGAAAAACTGTTTTTT	CASTPQGINEKLFF
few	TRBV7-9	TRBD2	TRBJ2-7	TGTGCCAGCAGCCCCTGGACTAGCGGGAGCACCTACGAGCAGTACTTC	CASSPWTSGSTYEQYF
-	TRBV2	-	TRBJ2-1	TGTGCCAGCAGAAGTTCCTACAATGAGCAGTTCTTC	CASRSSYNEQFF
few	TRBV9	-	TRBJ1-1	TGTGCCAGCAGCGTTGAAGAGGGAGTGAACACTGAAGCTTTCTTT	CASSVEEGVNTEAFF
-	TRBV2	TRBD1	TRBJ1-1	TGTGCCAGCAGTGAAGGCCCCAGGGGGCTCGGGACTGAAGCTTTCTTT	CASSEGPRGLGTEAFF
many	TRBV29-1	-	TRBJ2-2	TGCAGCGTTCGGTTGGCGTCGGCCGGGGAGCTGTTTTTT	CSVRLASAGELFF
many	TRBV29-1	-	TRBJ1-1	TGCAGCGTTGAGAGACAGATGAACACTGAAGCTTTCTTT	CSVERQMNTEAFF
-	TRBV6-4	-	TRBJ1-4	TGTGCCAGCATGACACCGTGGGCTAATGAAAAACTGTTTTTT	CASMTPWANEKLFF
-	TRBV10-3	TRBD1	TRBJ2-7	TGTGCCATACGACAGGGGACCTACGAGCAGTACTTC	CAIRQGTYEQYF
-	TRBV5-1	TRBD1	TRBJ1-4	TGCGCCAGCACCACTGGGACAGGGGCAGGCGAAAAACTGTTTTTT	CASTTGTGAGEKLFF
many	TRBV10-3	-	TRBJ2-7	TGTGCCATCAGTGATGTGGGGTCGGGCGAGCAGTACTTC	CAISDVGSGEQYF
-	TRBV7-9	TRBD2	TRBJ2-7	TGTGCCAGCAGCTCTGGGGCTAGCGGACAATACGAGCAGTACTTC	CASSSGASGQYEQYF
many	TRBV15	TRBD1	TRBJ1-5	TGTGCCACCAGCAGAGGCCCAGGGGGCGATCAGCCCCAGCATTTT	CATSRGPGGDQPQHF
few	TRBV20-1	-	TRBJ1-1	TGCAGTGCTAGGGTTACAGGGCGGGCCACTGAAGCTTTCTTT	CSARVTGRATEAFF
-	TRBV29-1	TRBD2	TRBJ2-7	TGCAGCTCCCCGGGACTAGCGGGAATCCACAAGCAGTACTTC	CSSPGLAGIHKQYF
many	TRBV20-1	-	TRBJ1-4	TGCAGTGCCAGGGTGGGTGAAAAACTGTTTTTT	CSARVGEKLFF
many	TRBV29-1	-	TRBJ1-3	TGCAGCGCTCTCGGGGGGCCTGGAAACACCATATATTTT	CSALGGPGNTIYF
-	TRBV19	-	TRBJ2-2	TGTGCCAGCCTTTCGGGGTACACCGGGGAGCTGTTTTTT	CASLSGYTGELFF
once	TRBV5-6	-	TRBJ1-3	TGTGCCAGCAGCTTGGATGAACGCAGGGGAGACGGAAACACCATATATTTT	CASSLDERRGDGNTIYF
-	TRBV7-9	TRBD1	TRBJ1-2	TGTGCCAGCAGCCAAGATCCCCAGGGGGAGGACTATGGCTACACCTTC	CASSQDPQGEDYGYTF
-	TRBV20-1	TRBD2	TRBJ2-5	TGCAGTGCTAGGGGAAGCGGGGGGGCGTTAGAGACCCAGTACTTC	CSARGSGGALETQYF